Presented here are 21 T cell receptor beta chains from one specimen sequenced in a study of shared clonotypes between healthy human individuals. Using immunoSEQ multiplex PCR, the repertoire was profiled, and TCRdb retains in-frame clones only, with some absent. The sample has some 2,100,000 clones, approximately 96% seen once. The specimen sequenced was naive CD4+ T cells sorted from blood. Subset denoted: CD45RA+ positively selected. The receptors stem from a man between 18 and 35 years old in good health.

The rearrangement uses TRBV5-6 and TRBJ1-1; 7 bases match TRBD1. The germline gives CDR1 SGHDT, CDR2 YYEEEE. There are 16 residues in the CDR3. V shed 3 bases, J shed 0 bases, and the junction held 8 bases outside the gene matches. Here the CDR3 reads CASSSGTVSMNTEAFF. In nucleotides, the CDR3 is TGTGCCAGCAGCTCTGGGACAGTTTCAATGAACACTGAAGCTTTCTTT.

This clone was counted once. J is TRBJ1-1 and V is TRBV25-1; D might be TRBD1 (6 bases). V was pared by 6 bases and J by 1 base, with 6 bases between. CDR1 is MGHDK and CDR2 is SYGVNS in the germline V gene. This CDR3 has 12 residues. CDR3 DNA: TGTGCCAGCAGACAGGGGAACACTGAAGCTTTCTTT. Its translation: CASRQGNTEAFF.

J is TRBJ2-7 and V is TRBV6-1; 9 positions match TRBD1. The CDR3 contains 15 residues. Germline V CDR1 and CDR2: MNHNS, SASEGT. Trimming cost V 5 bases and J 3 bases; bases outside gene matches: 8. CDR3 loop: CASSRPGQGNYEQYF. CDR3 in DNA: TGTGCCAGCAGTAGACCGGGACAGGGAAACTACGAGCAGTACTTC.

V is TRBV7-9 and J is TRBJ2-7; D not certain. CDR1 SEHNR and CDR2 FQNEAQ come from the germline V gene (reference sequence). This CDR3 spans 15 amino acids. V was pared by 7 bases and J by 2 bases, with 18 bases between. DNA of the CDR3: TGTGCCAGCACCCCCGGTGGAAGTGGGGCCTACGAGCAGTACTTC. Its translation: CASTPGGSGAYEQYF.

The gene calls are TRBV2 and TRBJ2-2; 10 bases fit TRBD2. V shed 1 base, J shed 4 bases, and the junction held 0 bases outside the gene matches. The CDR3 loop spans 15 amino acids. Germline-derived CDR1 and CDR2 are SNHLY and FYNNEI. The CDR3 protein is CASSEGTSGTGELFF. For the CDR3, the DNA is TGTGCCAGCAGTGAAGGGACTAGCGGCACCGGGGAGCTGTTTTTT.

The rearrangement uses TRBV5-4 and TRBJ1-1; TRBD1 matches 8 bases. The V gene end was trimmed by 4 bases and the J gene end by 1 base; junction bases not matched to a gene: 6. The length of the CDR3 is 15 residues. CDR1 and CDR2 from the germline V gene are SGHNT and YYREEE (reference sequence). CDR3 residues: CASSINRGANTEAFF. The CDR3 DNA follows: TGTGCCAGCAGCATAAACAGGGGGGCGAACACTGAAGCTTTCTTT.

The rearrangement links TRBV18 to TRBJ1-1, with D perhaps TRBD1 (5 bases). The CDR3 is 12 amino acids. Germline V lookup: CDR1 KGHSH, CDR2 LQKENI. Trimming took 2 bases from V and 8 from J, leaving 9 bases between them. The CDR3 protein is CASSPETAEAFF. CDR3 DNA sequence: TGTGCCAGCTCACCAGAGACAGCCGAAGCTTTCTTT.

The chain recombines TRBV18 with TRBJ1-4; weak D call: TRBD1 (5 bases). The V end lost 6 bases, the J end lost 8 bases, and 16 bases lay between the germline ends. The CDR3 is 14 amino acids. The germline CDR1 and CDR2 sequences are KGHSH and LQKENI. CDR3 amino acids: CASSSTAQGEKLFF. The DNA for the CDR3 is TGTGCCAGCTCTTCGACAGCCCAGGGCGAAAAACTGTTTTTT.

The gene calls are TRBV5-6 and TRBJ1-2; 9 bases match TRBD1. CDR1 and CDR2 from the germline V gene are SGHDT and YYEEEE. V lost 4 bases to trimming and J lost 5 bases; unmatched junction nucleotides: 9. There are 15 residues in the CDR3. CDR3 DNA: TGTGCCAGCAGCCCTCGGGACAGGGACGCTTATGGCTACACCTTC. Translated, it gives CASSPRDRDAYGYTF.

V gene TRBV18 combines with J gene TRBJ1-6; weak D call: TRBD1 (6 bases). The CDR3 has 15 amino acids. V was shortened by 4 bases and J by 3 bases, with 10 bases between the two germline ends. The germline V gene has CDR1 KGHSH and CDR2 LQKENI. DNA of the CDR3: TGTGCCAGCTCACTACAGGGACACTATAATTCACCCCTCCACTTT. This gives the protein CASSLQGHYNSPLHF. Full variable domain (rest looked up from reference TRBV18 and TRBJ1-6): NAGVMQNPRHLVRRRGQEARLRCSPMKGHSHVYWYRQLPEEGLKFMVYLQKENIIDESGMPKERFSAEFPKEGPSILRIQQVVRGDSAAYFCASSLQGHYNSPLHFGNGTRLTVT.

J is TRBJ1-6 and V is TRBV7-8, with a possible D match to TRBD1 (5 bases). Trimming pared 1 base from V and 4 bases from J, leaving 11 bases between. This CDR3 spans 16 amino acids. Per the germline V gene, CDR1 is SGHVS and CDR2 is FQNEAQ. This CDR3 is CASSLGGAAYNSPLHF. The CDR3, as DNA: TGTGCCAGCAGCTTAGGAGGGGCAGCGTATAATTCACCCCTCCACTTT.

V usage is TRBV7-2 and J usage is TRBJ2-2; possibly TRBD2 for D (5 bases). CDR3 length equals 16 residues. V dropped 1 base and J dropped 6 bases, with 15 bases sitting between them. Germline CDR1 SGHTA, CDR2 FQGNSA. This CDR3 is CASSLEPSSRSGELFF. The CDR3 DNA follows: TGTGCCAGCAGCTTAGAGCCTAGCAGCCGTTCCGGGGAGCTGTTTTTT.

CDR3 nucleotides: TGTGCCAGCAGCGTAGAGGGTATCACCGGGGAGCTGTTTTTT. Translation gives CASSVEGITGELFF. The V gene is TRBV7-2, the J gene TRBJ2-2; a weak D match, TRBD2 (5 bases). In germline, CDR1 is SGHTA, CDR2 FQGNSA. This CDR3 has 14 residues. Trimming shortened V by 5 bases and J by 4 bases, and 11 bases separated the two germline ends.

The chain joins TRBV19 to TRBJ1-6, with D maybe TRBD1 (6 bases). The length of the CDR3 is 14 residues. In germline, CDR1 is LNHDA, CDR2 SQIVND (reference sequence). The V and J ends lost 4 bases and 9 bases respectively, with 13 bases between them. The CDR3 sequence: CASSTQGTGSPLHF. For the CDR3, the DNA is TGTGCCAGTAGTACCCAGGGGACGGGTTCACCCCTCCACTTT.

The CDR3 coding sequence is TGCGCCAGCAGCCCTCCAAGGAGGGATACGCAGTATTTT. It codes for CASSPPRRDTQYF. This rearrangement joins TRBV5-1 to TRBJ2-3, with D tentatively TRBD2 (5 bases). From germline, CDR1 is SGHRS and CDR2 YFSETQ. The CDR3 runs to 13 residues. V lost 4 bases and J 6 bases, leaving 12 bases between the germline ends.

The chain couples TRBV21-1 to TRBJ2-5; TRBD1, the table's D call, lacks a check against the DNA. TRBV21-1 corresponds to a pseudogene. This CDR3 comprises 14 residues. The CDR3 DNA follows: TGTGCCAGCAGCAGGTGTCCAGGGCAAGAGACCCAGTACTTC. Encoded protein: CASSRCPGQETQYF.

The rearrangement joins TRBV5-1 to TRBJ2-3; possibly TRBD2 for D (5 bases). V lost 2 bases to trimming and J lost 2 bases, with 12 bases between them. There are 15 residues in the CDR3. CDR1 and CDR2 (germline): SGHRS, YFSETQ. The CDR3 DNA sequence: TGCGCCAGCAGCTTATGGGGAGAGCTCACAGATACGCAGTATTTT. Its protein product is CASSLWGELTDTQYF.

V gene TRBV5-5 combines with J gene TRBJ2-5; D tentatively fits TRBD1 or TRBD2 (5 bases each). This CDR3 is 14 amino acids long. The ends were cut back, 4 bases at V and 0 bases at J, with 10 bases in the middle. Germline-derived CDR1 and CDR2 are SGHKS and YYEKEE (reference sequence). Written as DNA, the CDR3 is TGTGCCAGCAGCGGGGGACCGAACCAAGAGACCCAGTACTTC. Protein sequence: CASSGGPNQETQYF.

CDR3 DNA: TGTGCCAGTAGTACGGGACAGGGGGTCCTATCTGGAAACACCATATATTTT. Amino acids: CASSTGQGVLSGNTIYF. The rearrangement uses TRBV19 and TRBJ1-3, with 11 bases lining up with TRBD1. The germline CDR1 and CDR2 sequences are LNHDA and SQIVND (reference sequence). The junction had 6 bases not matched to a gene; V was cut back by 4 bases and J by 1 base. The CDR3 length is 17 residues.

V and J are TRBV5-8 and TRBJ2-7; no firm D call. This CDR3 comprises 11 residues. V shed 4 bases and J shed 9 bases, with 11 bases lying between them. In germline, CDR1 is SGHTS, CDR2 YDEGEE. Written as DNA, the CDR3 is TGTGCCAGCAGCCCCATCGGCCCGCAGTACTTC. It encodes CASSPIGPQYF.

The chain combines TRBV7-8 with TRBJ2-3; 10 bases map to TRBD2. V lost 5 bases, J lost 3 bases, and 5 bases stayed unmatched. Germline CDR1 SGHVS, CDR2 FQNEAQ. The CDR3 is 15 residues long. The CDR3 coding sequence is TGTGCCAGCAGCCCAGCGGGGGGGTGGACAGATACGCAGTATTTT. Translating gives CASSPAGGWTDTQYF.